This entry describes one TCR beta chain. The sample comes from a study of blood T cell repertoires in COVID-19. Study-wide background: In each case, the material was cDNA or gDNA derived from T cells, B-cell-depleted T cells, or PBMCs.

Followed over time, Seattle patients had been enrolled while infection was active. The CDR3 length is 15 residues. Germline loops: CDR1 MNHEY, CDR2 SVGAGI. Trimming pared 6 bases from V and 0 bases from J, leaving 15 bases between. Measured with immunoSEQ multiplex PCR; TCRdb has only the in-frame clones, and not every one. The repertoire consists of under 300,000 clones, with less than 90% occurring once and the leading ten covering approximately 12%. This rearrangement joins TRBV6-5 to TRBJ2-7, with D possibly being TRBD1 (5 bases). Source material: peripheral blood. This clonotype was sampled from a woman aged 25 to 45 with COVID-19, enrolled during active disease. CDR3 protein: CASSRPGSSSYEQYF. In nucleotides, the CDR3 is TGTGCCAGCAGCCGCCCAGGGTCTAGCTCCTACGAGCAGTACTTC.